The 2 T cell receptor beta chains below all came from one sample that was sequenced in a study of beta chain features in type 1 diabetes. Overall study findings and caveats: Researchers report that Type 1 diabetes patients had moderately but significantly shorter TCRB CDR3s across all four CD4+ subsets.

The investigators reverse transcribed all of the isolated RNA, so they sequenced expressed TCRB transcripts. TCRdb keeps only in-frame clones here, not all; method: immunoSEQ multiplex PCR. This table has 280,000 or so clones, 15% appearing once. No antigen has been identified for these receptors. Sequencing was done on a sample of naive CD4+ T cells from blood. These receptors all come from a man between 18 and 35 years old with type 1 diabetes.

This chain uses TRBV4-2 with TRBJ1-2; no definite D call. V shed 0 bases and J shed 0 bases, with 5 bases lying between them. The CDR3 has 14 amino acids. Germline values: CDR1 LGHNA, CDR2 YNFKEQ. CDR3 in DNA: TGTGCCAGCAGCCAAGATCAGGCTAACTATGGCTACACCTTC. This encodes CASSQDQANYGYTF.

This clone showed up just a few times. The chain couples TRBV7-9 to TRBJ2-7; 7 bases agree with TRBD1. The V and J ends lost 1 base and 0 bases, in that order; junction bases with no gene match: 0. The germline V gene encodes CDR1 SEHNR and CDR2 FQNEAQ (reference sequence). This CDR3 has 14 amino acids. In nucleotides, the CDR3 is TGTGCCAGCAGCTTAGGGACAGGCTCCTACGAGCAGTACTTC. Protein sequence: CASSLGTGSYEQYF.